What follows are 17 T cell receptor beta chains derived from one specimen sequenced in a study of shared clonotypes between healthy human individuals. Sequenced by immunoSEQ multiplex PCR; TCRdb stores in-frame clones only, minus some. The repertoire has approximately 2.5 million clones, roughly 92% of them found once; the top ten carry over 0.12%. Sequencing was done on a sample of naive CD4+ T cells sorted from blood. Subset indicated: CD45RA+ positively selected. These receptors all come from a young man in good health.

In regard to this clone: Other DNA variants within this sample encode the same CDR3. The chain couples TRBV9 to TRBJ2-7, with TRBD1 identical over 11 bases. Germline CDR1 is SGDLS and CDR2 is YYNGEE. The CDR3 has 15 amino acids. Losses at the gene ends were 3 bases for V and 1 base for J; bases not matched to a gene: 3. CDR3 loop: CASSAGTGGSYEQYF. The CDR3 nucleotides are TGTGCCAGCAGCGCCGGGACAGGGGGTTCCTACGAGCAGTACTTC.

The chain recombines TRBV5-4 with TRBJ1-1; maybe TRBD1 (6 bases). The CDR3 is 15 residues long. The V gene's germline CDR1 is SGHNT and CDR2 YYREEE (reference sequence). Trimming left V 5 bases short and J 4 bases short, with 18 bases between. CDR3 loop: CASRISGVRSTEAFF. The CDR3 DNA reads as TGTGCCAGCAGAATATCAGGGGTAAGAAGCACTGAAGCTTTCTTT.

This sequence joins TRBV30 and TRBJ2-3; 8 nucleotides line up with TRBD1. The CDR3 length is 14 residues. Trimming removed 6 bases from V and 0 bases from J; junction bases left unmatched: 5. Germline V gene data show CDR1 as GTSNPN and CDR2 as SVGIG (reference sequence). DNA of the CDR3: TGTGCCTGCCTTAGACAGGGGAGCACAGATACGCAGTATTTT. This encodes CACLRQGSTDTQYF. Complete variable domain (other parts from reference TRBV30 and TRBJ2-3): SQTIHQWPATLVQPVGSPLSLECTVEGTSNPNLYWYRQAAGRGLQLLFYSVGIGQISSEVPQNLSASRPQDRQFILSSKKLLLSDSGFYLCACLRQGSTDTQYFGPGTRLTVL.

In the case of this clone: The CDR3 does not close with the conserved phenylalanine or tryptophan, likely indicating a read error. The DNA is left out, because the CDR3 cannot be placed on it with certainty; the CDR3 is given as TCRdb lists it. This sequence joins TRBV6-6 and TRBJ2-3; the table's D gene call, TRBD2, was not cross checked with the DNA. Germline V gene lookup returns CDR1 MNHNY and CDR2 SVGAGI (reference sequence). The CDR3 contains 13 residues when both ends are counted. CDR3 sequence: CASSPGLAGPASI.

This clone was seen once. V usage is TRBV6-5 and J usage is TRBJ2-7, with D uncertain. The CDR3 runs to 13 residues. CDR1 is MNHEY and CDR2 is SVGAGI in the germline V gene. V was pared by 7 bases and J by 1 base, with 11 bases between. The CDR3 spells CASTTKPSYEQYF. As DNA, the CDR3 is TGTGCCAGCACCACCAAACCGTCCTACGAGCAGTACTTC.

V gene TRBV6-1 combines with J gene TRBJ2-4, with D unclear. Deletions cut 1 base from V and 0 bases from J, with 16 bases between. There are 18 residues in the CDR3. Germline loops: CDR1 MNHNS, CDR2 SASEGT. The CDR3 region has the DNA TGTGCCAGCAGTGAAGAGTGGCAGAACAGCCCAGCCAAAAACATTCAGTACTTC. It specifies CASSEEWQNSPAKNIQYF.

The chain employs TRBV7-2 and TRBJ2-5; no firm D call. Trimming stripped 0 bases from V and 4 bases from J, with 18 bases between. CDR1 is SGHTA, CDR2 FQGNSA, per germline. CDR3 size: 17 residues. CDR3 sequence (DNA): TGTGCCAGCAGCTTAGCGGCTATAGGGCCCCTGGGAGAGACCCAGTACTTC. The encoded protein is CASSLAAIGPLGETQYF.

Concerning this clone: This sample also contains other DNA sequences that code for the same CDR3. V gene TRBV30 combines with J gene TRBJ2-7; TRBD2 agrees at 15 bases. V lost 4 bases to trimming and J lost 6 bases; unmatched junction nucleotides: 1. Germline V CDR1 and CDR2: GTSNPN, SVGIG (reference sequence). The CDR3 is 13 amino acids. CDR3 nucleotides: TGTGCCTGGATGGGACTAGCGGGAGGCGAGCAGTACTTC. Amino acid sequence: CAWMGLAGGEQYF. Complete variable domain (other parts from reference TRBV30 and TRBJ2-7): SQTIHQWPATLVQPVGSPLSLECTVEGTSNPNLYWYRQAAGRGLQLLFYSVGIGQISSEVPQNLSASRPQDRQFILSSKKLLLSDSGFYLCAWMGLAGGEQYFGPGTRLTVT.

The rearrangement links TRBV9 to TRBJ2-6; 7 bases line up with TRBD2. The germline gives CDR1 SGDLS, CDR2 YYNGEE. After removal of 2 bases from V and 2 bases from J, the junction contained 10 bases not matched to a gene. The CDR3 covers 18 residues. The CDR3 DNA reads TGTGCCAGCAGCGTCTGGGACTGGCGGGAGACTGGGGCCAACGTCCTGACTTTC. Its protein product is CASSVWDWRETGANVLTF. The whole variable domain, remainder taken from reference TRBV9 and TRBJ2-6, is DSGVTQTPKHLITATGQRVTLRCSPRSGDLSVYWYQQSLDQGLQFLIQYYNGEERAKGNILERFSAQQFPDLHSELNLSSLELGDSALYFCASSVWDWRETGANVLTFGAGSRLTVL.

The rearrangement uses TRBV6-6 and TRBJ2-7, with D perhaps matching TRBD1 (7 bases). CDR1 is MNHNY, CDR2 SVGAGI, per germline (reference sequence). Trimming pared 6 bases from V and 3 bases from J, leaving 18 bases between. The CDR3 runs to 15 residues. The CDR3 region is CASSNPGRGVYEQYF. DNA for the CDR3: TGTGCCAGCAGCAACCCAGGCAGGGGGGTCTACGAGCAGTACTTC.

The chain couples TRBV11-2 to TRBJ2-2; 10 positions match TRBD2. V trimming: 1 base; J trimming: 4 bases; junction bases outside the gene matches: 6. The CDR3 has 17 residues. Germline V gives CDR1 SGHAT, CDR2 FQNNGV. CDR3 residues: CASSLGTSGGGTGELFF. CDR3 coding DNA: TGTGCCAGCAGCTTAGGGACTAGCGGCGGGGGCACCGGGGAGCTGTTTTTT.

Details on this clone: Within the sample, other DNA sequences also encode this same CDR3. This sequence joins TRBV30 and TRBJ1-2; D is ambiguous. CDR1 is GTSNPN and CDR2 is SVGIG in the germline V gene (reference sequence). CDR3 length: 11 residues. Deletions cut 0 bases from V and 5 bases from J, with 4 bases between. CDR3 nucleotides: TGTGCCTGGAGTGTATCGTATGGCTACACCTTC. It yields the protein CAWSVSYGYTF.

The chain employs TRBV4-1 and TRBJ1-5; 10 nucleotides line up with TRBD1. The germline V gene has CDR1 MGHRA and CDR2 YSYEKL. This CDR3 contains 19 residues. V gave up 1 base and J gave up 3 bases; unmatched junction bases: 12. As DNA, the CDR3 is TGCGCCAGCAGCCAAGTTTCAACCGGGACAGGGGCCTACAATCAGCCCCAGCATTTT. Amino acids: CASSQVSTGTGAYNQPQHF.

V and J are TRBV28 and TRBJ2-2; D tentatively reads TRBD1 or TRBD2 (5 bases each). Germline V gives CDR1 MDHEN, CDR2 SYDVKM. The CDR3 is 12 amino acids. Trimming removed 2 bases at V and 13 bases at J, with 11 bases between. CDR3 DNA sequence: TGTGCCAGCAGTTTAGGGACGAGAGGGCTGTTTTTT. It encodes CASSLGTRGLFF.

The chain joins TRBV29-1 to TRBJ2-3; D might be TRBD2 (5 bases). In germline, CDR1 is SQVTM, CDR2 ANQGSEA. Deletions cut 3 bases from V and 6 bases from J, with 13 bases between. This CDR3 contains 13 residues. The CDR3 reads CSVDSRGADTQYF. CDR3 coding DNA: TGCAGCGTTGATTCCCGGGGTGCGGATACGCAGTATTTT.

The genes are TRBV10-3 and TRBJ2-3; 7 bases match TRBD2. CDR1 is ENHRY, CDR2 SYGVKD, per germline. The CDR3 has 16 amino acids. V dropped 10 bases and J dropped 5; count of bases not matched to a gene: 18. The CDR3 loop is CATLSRSAGAVDTQYF. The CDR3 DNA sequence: TGTGCCACCCTGAGTCGCTCCGCGGGAGCGGTAGATACGCAGTATTTT.

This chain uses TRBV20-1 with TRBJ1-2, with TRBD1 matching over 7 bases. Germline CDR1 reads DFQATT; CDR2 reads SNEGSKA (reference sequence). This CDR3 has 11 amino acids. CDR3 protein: CSGTEIARYTF. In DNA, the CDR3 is TGCAGCGGGACAGAAATCGCTCGCTACACCTTC.